Following are 10 T cell receptor beta chains from one sample sequenced in a study of shared clonotypes between healthy human individuals. Clones were read by immunoSEQ multiplex PCR, and TCRdb kept only the in-frame ones, dropping some. The sample yields some 2 million clones, 85% to 95% seen once. Sequences were obtained from naive CD4+ T cells sorted from blood. As for subset: CD45RA+ positively selected. These receptors came from a man aged 18 to 29 in good health.

The chain uses TRBV19 and TRBJ1-2, with TRBD1 matching 8 bases. The CDR3 contains 15 residues. Germline lookup yields CDR1 LNHDA and CDR2 SQIVND (reference sequence). Germline trimming cut 3 bases from V and 5 bases from J; bases unmatched to any gene: 8. The CDR3 spells CASSIYAGGVYGYTF. For the CDR3, the DNA is TGTGCCAGTAGTATTTACGCAGGGGGCGTTTATGGCTACACCTTC.

The chain recombines TRBV19 with TRBJ2-1, with D unclear. The V and J ends lost 6 bases and 10 bases respectively, with 16 bases between them. The CDR3 contains 13 residues. Germline V gene sequence: CDR1 LNHDA, CDR2 SQIVND (reference sequence). CDR3 residues: CASRTPGRPEQFF. The DNA for the CDR3 is TGTGCCAGTAGAACCCCAGGCAGACCCGAGCAGTTCTTC. Full variable domain (outside the CDR3, taken from reference TRBV19 and TRBJ2-1): DGGITQSPKYLFRKEGQNVTLSCEQNLNHDAMYWYRQDPGQGLRLIYYSQIVNDFQKGDIAEGYSVSREKKESFPLTVTSAQKNPTAFYLCASRTPGRPEQFFGPGTRLTVL.

This clone was seen only once. The chain links TRBV5-6 to TRBJ2-7; D gene uncertain. Germline V gene sequence: CDR1 SGHDT, CDR2 YYEEEE. Trimming took off 0 bases at V and 0 bases at J, with 10 bases between the two ends. This CDR3 spans 15 amino acids. The CDR3 protein is CASSLDRPGSYEQYF. In DNA, the CDR3 is TGTGCCAGCAGCTTGGATCGCCCGGGCTCCTACGAGCAGTACTTC.

The V gene is TRBV11-2, the J gene TRBJ1-4, with D unclear. The CDR3 is 16 amino acids. V was cut by 4 bases and J by 1 base, with 13 bases left in between. Per germline, CDR1 SGHAT and CDR2 FQNNGV. CDR3 sequence: CASSSPPSGTNEKLFF. DNA of the CDR3: TGTGCCAGCAGCTCACCTCCTAGTGGAACTAATGAAAAACTGTTTTTT.

The chain recombines TRBV5-4 with TRBJ1-2; a weak D match, TRBD1 (6 bases). Trimming pared 3 bases from V and 10 bases from J, leaving 25 bases between. CDR3 length equals 16 residues. Germline V gives CDR1 SGHNT, CDR2 YYREEE (reference sequence). The CDR3 loop is CASSSRGGNALWDYTF. CDR3 sequence (DNA): TGTGCCAGCAGCTCGAGAGGGGGAAACGCTCTATGGGACTACACCTTC.

This sequence joins TRBV25-1 and TRBJ2-2; no reliable D call. The CDR3 has 13 residues. The V gene lost 8 bases and the J gene lost 9 bases, with 16 bases spanning the gap. Looked up from germline, CDR1 is MGHDK and CDR2 is SYGVNS. DNA for the CDR3: TGTGCCAGCCGTAGGACGGGTAATTGGGAGCTGTTTTTT. It specifies CASRRTGNWELFF.

This chain links TRBV30 with TRBJ2-7; D may be TRBD1 or TRBD2 (7 bases each). The CDR3 extends over 15 amino acids. Germline V gives CDR1 GTSNPN, CDR2 SVGIG (reference sequence). The V end lost 5 bases, the J end lost 2 bases, and 19 bases lay between the germline ends. The CDR3 DNA is TGTGCCTGGGCCAAAGGCAGGGGGGGTACCTACGAGCAGTACTTC. Translated, it gives CAWAKGRGGTYEQYF.

This chain uses TRBV5-6 with TRBJ1-1; 8 nucleotides agree with TRBD1. The junction had 4 bases not matched to a gene; V was cut back by 4 bases and J by 2 bases. CDR1 is SGHDT and CDR2 is YYEEEE in the germline V gene. This CDR3 region has 14 residues. CDR3 in amino acids: CASSVGQANTEAFF. The CDR3 nucleotides read TGTGCCAGCAGCGTGGGACAGGCCAACACTGAAGCTTTCTTT.

The V call is TRBV28, the J call TRBJ1-2; D remains ambiguous. V was clipped by 6 bases and J by 2 bases, with 10 bases between them. This CDR3 is 13 amino acids long. CDR1 and CDR2 (germline): MDHEN, SYDVKM. As DNA, the CDR3 is TGTGCCAGCAGGGCTGGACGGAACTATGGCTACACCTTC. It is translated as CASRAGRNYGYTF.

A word on this clone: Other DNA variants within this sample encode the same CDR3. The chain combines TRBV6-1 with TRBJ2-2; the match to TRBD1 covers 8 bases. This CDR3 has 16 amino acids. Trimming at V came to 4 bases and at J to 1 base, leaving 5 bases not matched to a gene. Germline values: CDR1 MNHNS, CDR2 SASEGT. CDR3 loop: CASSGRGRGNTGELFF. The DNA of the CDR3 is TGTGCCAGCAGTGGCAGGGGGCGAGGGAACACCGGGGAGCTGTTTTTT.